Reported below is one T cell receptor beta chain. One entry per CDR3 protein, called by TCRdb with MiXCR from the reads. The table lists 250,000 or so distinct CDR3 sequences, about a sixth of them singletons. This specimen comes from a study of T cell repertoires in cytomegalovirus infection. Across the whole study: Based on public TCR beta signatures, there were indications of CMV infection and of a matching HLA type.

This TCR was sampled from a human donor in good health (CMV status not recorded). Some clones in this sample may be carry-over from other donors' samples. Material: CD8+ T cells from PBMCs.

The DNA of the CDR3 is TGTGCCAGCTCACCTATACCCGGGGAGCTGTTTTTT. It is translated as CASSPIPGELFF. The chain combines TRBV18 with TRBJ2-2; D not resolved. The CDR3 runs 12 residues. From germline, CDR1 is KGHSH and CDR2 LQKENI. V was pared by 3 bases and J by 6 bases, with 5 bases between.